This entry is about one T cell receptor (beta chain). Profiled with immunoSEQ multiplex PCR; TCRdb holds only in-frame clones, not every one. The sample has about 1.5 million clones, 98% seen once. The data originate from a study of shared clonotypes between healthy human individuals. V shed 8 bases and J shed 1 base, with 0 bases lying between them. CDR1 SGHDN and CDR2 FVKESK come from the germline V gene. The CDR3 covers 11 residues. This receptor was taken from a man aged 25-45 years in good health. The rearrangement joins TRBV14 to TRBJ2-6; no definite D call. The sample consisted of naive CD4+ T cells sorted from blood. Subset of the sample: CD45RA+ positively selected. The DNA of the CDR3 is TGTGCCAGCTCTGGGGCCAACGTCCTGACTTTC. Protein sequence: CASSGANVLTF.